Here is one T cell receptor beta chain with its context. The antigen remains undetermined. CDR3 length: 14 residues. Trimming took 8 bases from V and 4 from J; bases not matched to a gene: 10. Looked up from germline, CDR1 is LNHDA and CDR2 is SQIVND (reference sequence). The record originates from a study of T cell responses to AZD1222 COVID-19 vaccine. Study-wide background: Second-dose intervals near 4 or 12 weeks were combined.

This table comes from immunoSEQ multiplex PCR, and its TCRdb copy is limited to in-frame clones, with some not included. Here the sample spans 95,000 to 150,000 clones, about nine tenths being singletons. Whole-study findings and limits: The study found vaccine-associated CD4 TCRs spanning spike, dominant at 160-218 and 743-854. Repertoire sampling occurred only after the peak T cell response. At baseline, just 5 or 6 AZD1222 recipients tested seropositive.

This TCR was sampled from an adult in good health. Here the sequenced sample was peripheral blood, taken on day 0 of AZD1222 vaccination. The gene calls are TRBV19 and TRBJ1-2, with 7 bases matching TRBD1. CDR3 nucleotide sequence: TGTGCCAGTGGGAAGGGACAGACAATCTATGGCTACACCTTC. Translated, it gives CASGKGQTIYGYTF.